The following is a T cell receptor beta chain sequence with its context. This entry belongs to a study of T cells expressing NK-cell markers. The overall study: With respect to HCMV, most of the eight sequenced donors were seropositive, and one was seronegative.

From germline, CDR1 is SGDLS and CDR2 YYNGEE. The CDR3 runs to 16 residues. TCRdb reprocessed the 5' RACE reads and reports one entry per CDR3 protein, with no DNA. This sample's table reports over 150,000 distinct CDR3 sequences. The TCR originated in a woman aged 45-65 years in good health. This rearrangement joins TRBV9 to TRBJ2-3; checking the TCRdb D call of TRBD1 is not possible without DNA. Sequencing used blood T cells: a sorted CD56 or NKG2C T cell subset, CD4+ or CD8+ T cells, or bulk PBMC T cells (not recorded which). CDR3 protein: CASSAPGQGDADTQYF.